This is a list of T cell receptor beta chains from one sample in a study of brain T cells in children with intractable seizures. Clones were sequenced by immunoSEQ multiplex PCR, and TCRdb holds only the in-frame ones, with some missing. This table holds 50,000 to 80,000 clones, around 96% found once. The sample was peripheral blood, taken at surgery. These receptors all come from a boy less than two years old with focal cortical dysplasia and intractable seizures. The CDR3 runs from the conserved cysteine through the conserved F or W. Fields, in order: CDR3 length, clone size, V gene, D gene, J gene, CDR3 protein, CDR3 DNA. A D gene is named only where the DNA matches it firmly. Clone size is shown for a subset of rows, as once, few, many or a class of expanded clone.

CDR3 length: 12
clone size: -
V gene: TRBV12-3/TRBV12-4
D gene: -
J gene: TRBJ1-1
CDR3 protein: CASTIGGAEAFF
CDR3 DNA: TGTGCCAGCACCATAGGTGGGGCTGAAGCTTTCTTT

CDR3 length: 15
clone size: -
V gene: TRBV15
D gene: -
J gene: TRBJ2-6
CDR3 protein: CATSARGAGANVLTF
CDR3 DNA: TGTGCCACCAGCGCGAGGGGAGCTGGGGCCAACGTCCTGACTTTC

CDR3 length: 12
clone size: once
V gene: TRBV6-5
D gene: -
J gene: TRBJ1-2
CDR3 protein: CASLGRSDGYTF
CDR3 DNA: TGTGCCAGCTTAGGGCGTTCGGATGGCTACACCTTC

CDR3 length: 17
clone size: -
V gene: TRBV7-9
D gene: -
J gene: TRBJ1-4
CDR3 protein: CAGRGTEIGGGVEKLFF
CDR3 DNA: TGTGCCGGGCGCGGGACGGAGATAGGCGGAGGGGTTGAAAAACTGTTTTTT

CDR3 length: 16
clone size: once
V gene: TRBV6-5
D gene: -
J gene: TRBJ2-6
CDR3 protein: CASSYSLASGANVLTF
CDR3 DNA: TGTGCCAGCAGTTACTCCCTAGCGTCTGGGGCCAACGTCCTGACTTTC

CDR3 length: 11
clone size: -
V gene: TRBV20-1
D gene: -
J gene: TRBJ2-7
CDR3 protein: CSVTRSYEQYF
CDR3 DNA: TGCAGTGTGACTAGATCCTACGAGCAGTACTTC

CDR3 length: 16
clone size: -
V gene: TRBV1
D gene: -
J gene: TRBJ2-3
CDR3 protein: CTSSDLSGGAADTQYF
CDR3 DNA: TGCACCAGCAGCGATCTGAGCGGGGGGGCGGCAGATACGCAGTATTTT

CDR3 length: 15
clone size: -
V gene: TRBV19
D gene: TRBD1
J gene: TRBJ2-2
CDR3 protein: CATNPGQGYTGELFF
CDR3 DNA: TGTGCCACTAATCCGGGACAGGGGTACACCGGGGAGCTGTTTTTT

CDR3 length: 17
clone size: -
V gene: TRBV5-1
D gene: -
J gene: TRBJ2-7
CDR3 protein: CASSLERFRDRDYEQYF
CDR3 DNA: TGCGCCAGCAGCTTGGAACGATTCCGGGACCGAGACTACGAGCAGTACTTC

CDR3 length: 15
clone size: -
V gene: TRBV19
D gene: TRBD1
J gene: TRBJ2-7
CDR3 protein: CASSIVGQGNYEQYF
CDR3 DNA: TGTGCCAGTAGTATCGTGGGACAGGGTAACTACGAGCAGTACTTC

CDR3 length: 19
clone size: -
V gene: TRBV4-1
D gene: -
J gene: TRBJ1-6
CDR3 protein: CASSQSAHLTRAYNSPLHF
CDR3 DNA: TGCGCCAGCAGCCAGAGTGCTCACCTAACCCGGGCCTACAATTCACCCCTCCACTTT

CDR3 length: 14
clone size: -
V gene: TRBV5-6
D gene: -
J gene: TRBJ1-2
CDR3 protein: CASSLAAPGLGYTF
CDR3 DNA: TGTGCCAGCAGCTTGGCAGCGCCAGGGCTGGGCTACACCTTC

CDR3 length: 15
clone size: -
V gene: TRBV5-1
D gene: -
J gene: TRBJ2-1
CDR3 protein: CASSLDEGYYNEQFF
CDR3 DNA: TGCGCCAGCAGCTTGGATGAGGGTTACTACAATGAGCAGTTCTTC